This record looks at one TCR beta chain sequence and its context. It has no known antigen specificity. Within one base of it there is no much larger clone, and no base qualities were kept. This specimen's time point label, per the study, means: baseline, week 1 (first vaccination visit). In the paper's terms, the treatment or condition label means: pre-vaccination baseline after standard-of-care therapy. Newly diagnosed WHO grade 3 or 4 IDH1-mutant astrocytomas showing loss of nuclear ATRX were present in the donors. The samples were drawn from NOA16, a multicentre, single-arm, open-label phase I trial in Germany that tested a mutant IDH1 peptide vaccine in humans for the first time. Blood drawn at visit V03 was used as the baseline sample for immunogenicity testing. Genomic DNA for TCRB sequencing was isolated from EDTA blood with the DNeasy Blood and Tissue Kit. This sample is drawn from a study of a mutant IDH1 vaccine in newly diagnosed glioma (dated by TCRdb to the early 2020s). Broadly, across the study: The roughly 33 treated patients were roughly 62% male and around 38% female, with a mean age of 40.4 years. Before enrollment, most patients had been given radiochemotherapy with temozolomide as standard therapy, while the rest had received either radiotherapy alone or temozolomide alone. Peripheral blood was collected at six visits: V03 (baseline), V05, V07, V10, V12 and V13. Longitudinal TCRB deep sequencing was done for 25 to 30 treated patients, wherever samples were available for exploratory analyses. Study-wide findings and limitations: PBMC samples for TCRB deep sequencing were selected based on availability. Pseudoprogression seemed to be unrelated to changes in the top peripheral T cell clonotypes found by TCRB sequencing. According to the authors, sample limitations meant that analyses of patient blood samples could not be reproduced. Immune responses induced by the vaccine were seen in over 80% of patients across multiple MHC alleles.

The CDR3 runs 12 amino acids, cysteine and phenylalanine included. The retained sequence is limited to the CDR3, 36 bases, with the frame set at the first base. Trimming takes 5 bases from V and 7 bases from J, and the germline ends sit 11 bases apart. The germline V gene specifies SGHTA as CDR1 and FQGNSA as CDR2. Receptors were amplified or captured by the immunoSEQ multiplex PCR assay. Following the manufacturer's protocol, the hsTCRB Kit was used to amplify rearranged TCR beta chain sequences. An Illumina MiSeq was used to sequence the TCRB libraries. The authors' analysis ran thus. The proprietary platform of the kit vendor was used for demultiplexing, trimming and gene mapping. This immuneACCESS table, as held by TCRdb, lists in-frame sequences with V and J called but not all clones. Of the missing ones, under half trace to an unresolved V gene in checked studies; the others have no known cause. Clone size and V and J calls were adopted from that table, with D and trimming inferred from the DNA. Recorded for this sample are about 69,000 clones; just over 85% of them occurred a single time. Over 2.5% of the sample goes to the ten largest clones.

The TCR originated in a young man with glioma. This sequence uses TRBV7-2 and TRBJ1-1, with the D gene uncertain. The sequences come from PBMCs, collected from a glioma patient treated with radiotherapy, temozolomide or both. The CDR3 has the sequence CASSLGKIEAFF. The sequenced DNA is TGTGCCAGCAGCCTGGGAAAGATTGAAGCTTTCTTT.